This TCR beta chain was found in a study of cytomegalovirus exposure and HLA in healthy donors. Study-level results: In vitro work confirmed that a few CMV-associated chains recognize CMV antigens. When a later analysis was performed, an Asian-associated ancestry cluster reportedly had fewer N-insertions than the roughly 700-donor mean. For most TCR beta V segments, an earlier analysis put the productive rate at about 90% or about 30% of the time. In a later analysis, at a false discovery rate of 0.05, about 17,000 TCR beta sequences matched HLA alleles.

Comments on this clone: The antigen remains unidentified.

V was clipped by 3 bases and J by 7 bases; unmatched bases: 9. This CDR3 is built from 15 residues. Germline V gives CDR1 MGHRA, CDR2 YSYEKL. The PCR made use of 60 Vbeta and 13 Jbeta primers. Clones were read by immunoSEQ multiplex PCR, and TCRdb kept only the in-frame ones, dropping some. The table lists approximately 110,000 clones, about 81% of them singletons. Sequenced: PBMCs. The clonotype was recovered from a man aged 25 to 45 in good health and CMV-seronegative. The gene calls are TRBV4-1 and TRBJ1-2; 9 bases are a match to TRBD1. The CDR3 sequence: CASSHRQGDVLGYTF. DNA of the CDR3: TGCGCCAGCAGCCATAGACAGGGGGATGTGCTTGGCTACACCTTC.